This record concerns one TCR beta chain sequence. Its antigen is currently unknown. One end of the junction does not line up with germline, which may come from a read error. These data belong to a study of T cells in localized non-small cell lung cancer. The study, taken as a whole, reports: Adjacent lung held a median roughly 56 of the top 100 tumor clones.

CDR3 length: 12 residues. Germline CDR1 is SGHDN and CDR2 is FVKESK. Profiling relied on immunoSEQ multiplex PCR, and the TCRdb table lists in-frame clones only, not all of them. The top ten hold over 25% of the sample, which has more than 15,000 clones, approximately 89% seen once. The V gene is TRBV14, the J gene TRBJ2-1; D not certain. The material was peripheral blood, obtained before any cancer treatment. This TCR was sampled from a female donor older than 55 with stage III squamous cell lung carcinoma. The CDR3 nucleotides are TGTGCCAGCAACCAAGTAGGGTACGAGCAGTTCTTC. Its protein is CASNQVGYEQFF. The whole variable domain, remainder taken from reference TRBV14 and TRBJ2-1, is EAGVTQFPSHSVIEKGQTVTLRCDPISGHDNLYWYRRVMGKEIKFLLHFVKESKQDESGMPNNRFLAERTGGTYSTLKVQPAELEDSGVYFCASNQVGYEQFFGPGTRLTVL.